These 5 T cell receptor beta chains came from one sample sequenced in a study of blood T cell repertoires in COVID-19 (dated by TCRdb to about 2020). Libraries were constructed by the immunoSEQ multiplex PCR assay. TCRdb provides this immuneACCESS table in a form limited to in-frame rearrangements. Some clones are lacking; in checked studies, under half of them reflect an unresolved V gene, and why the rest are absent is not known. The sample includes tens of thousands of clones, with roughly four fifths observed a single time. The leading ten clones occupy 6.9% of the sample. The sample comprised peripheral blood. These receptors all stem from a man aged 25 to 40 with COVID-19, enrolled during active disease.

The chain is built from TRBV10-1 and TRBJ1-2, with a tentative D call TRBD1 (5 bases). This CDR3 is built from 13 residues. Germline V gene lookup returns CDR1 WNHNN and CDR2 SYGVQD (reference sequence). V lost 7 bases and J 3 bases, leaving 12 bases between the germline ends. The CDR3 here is CASTGREDYGYTF. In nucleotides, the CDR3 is TGCGCCAGCACTGGCAGGGAAGACTATGGCTACACCTTC.

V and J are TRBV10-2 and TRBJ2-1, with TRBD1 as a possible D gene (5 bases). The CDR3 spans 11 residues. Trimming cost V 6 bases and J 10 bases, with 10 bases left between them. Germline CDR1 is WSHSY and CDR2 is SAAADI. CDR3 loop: CASSHWGEQFF. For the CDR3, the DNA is TGCGCCAGCAGCCACTGGGGCGAGCAGTTCTTC.

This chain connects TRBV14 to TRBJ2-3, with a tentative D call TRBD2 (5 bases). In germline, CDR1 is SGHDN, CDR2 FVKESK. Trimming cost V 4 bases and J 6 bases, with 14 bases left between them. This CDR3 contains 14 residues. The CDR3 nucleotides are TGTGCCAGCAGCCTTACGACGGGGTCCGATACGCAGTATTTT. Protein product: CASSLTTGSDTQYF.

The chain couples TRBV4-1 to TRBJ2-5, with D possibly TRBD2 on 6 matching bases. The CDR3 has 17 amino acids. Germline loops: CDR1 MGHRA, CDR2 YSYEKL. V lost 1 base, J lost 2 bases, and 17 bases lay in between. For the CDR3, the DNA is TGCGCCAGCAGCCAAGGGAGGGCCTTGGGATTGCAAGAGACCCAGTACTTC. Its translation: CASSQGRALGLQETQYF.

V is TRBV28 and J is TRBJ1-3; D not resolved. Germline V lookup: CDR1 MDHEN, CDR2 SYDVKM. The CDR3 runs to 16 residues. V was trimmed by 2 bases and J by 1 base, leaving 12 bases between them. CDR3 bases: TGTGCCAGCAGTTTACCGGCGGCGGGATCTGGAAACACCATATATTTT. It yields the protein CASSLPAAGSGNTIYF.